What follows are 22 T cell receptor beta chains derived from one specimen sequenced in a study of blood T cell repertoires in COVID-19. Generated by immunoSEQ multiplex PCR, the TCRdb table keeps only in-frame clones and is missing some. The repertoire holds 200,000 to 300,000 clones, with 85% to 90% as singletons. Sequenced: peripheral blood. The receptors shown here come from a woman aged 40 to 50 with acute or convalescent COVID-19.

A remark on this clone: At one end, the junction sequence differs from germline, possibly due to a read error. This rearrangement joins TRBV18 to TRBJ2-6, with 10 bases matching TRBD1. The CDR3 consists of 18 residues. The germline V gene has CDR1 KGHSH and CDR2 LQKENI. The CDR3 DNA reads as TGTGCCAGCTCACCAGGGACAGGGGCAAGCTCTAGGGCCAACGTCCTGACTTTC. Translating gives CASSPGTGASSRANVLTF.

The chain is built from TRBV19 and TRBJ1-2; D is unresolved. The CDR3 is 14 amino acids. The germline V gene has CDR1 LNHDA and CDR2 SQIVND (reference sequence). With 1 base removed from V and 2 bases from J, the gap between germline ends came to 8 bases. The CDR3 reads CASSIGSTNYGYTF. The CDR3 DNA sequence: TGTGCCAGTAGTATAGGGAGCACGAACTATGGCTACACCTTC.

The chain carries TRBV29-1 and TRBJ2-3; 8 nucleotides match TRBD1. Germline V gives CDR1 SQVTM, CDR2 ANQGSEA. The CDR3 is 13 residues long. Trimming cost V 7 bases and J 2 bases; bases outside gene matches: 5. The CDR3 loop is CSDKQGVTDTQYF. CDR3 nucleotides: TGCAGCGACAAACAGGGGGTCACAGATACGCAGTATTTT.

This chain links TRBV5-8 with TRBJ1-2, with D maybe TRBD1 (5 bases). The CDR3 is made up of 15 amino acids. CDR1 and CDR2 (germline): SGHTS, YDEGEE. The V gene lost 0 bases and the J gene lost 4 bases, with 13 bases spanning the gap. The CDR3, as DNA: TGTGCCAGCAGCTTGGTTCGGGGGAAGGGCTATGGCTACACCTTC. It codes for CASSLVRGKGYGYTF. Full variable domain (outside the CDR3, taken from reference TRBV5-8 and TRBJ1-2): EAGVTQSPTHLIKTRGQQATLRCSPISGHTSVYWYQQALGLGLQFLLWYDEGEERNRGNFPPRFSGRQFPNYSSELNVNALELEDSALYLCASSLVRGKGYGYTFGSGTRLTVV.

This chain joins TRBV7-8 and TRBJ2-1, with TRBD2 matching over 10 bases. Trimming cost V 5 bases and J 5 bases; bases outside gene matches: 9. Germline V gene sequence: CDR1 SGHVS, CDR2 FQNEAQ. The CDR3 totals 16 residues. CDR3 in DNA: TGTGCCAGCAGCCCCTACGCTAGCGGGGGAAACAATGAGCAGTTCTTC. The encoded protein is CASSPYASGGNNEQFF.

This chain uses TRBV2 with TRBJ1-5; perhaps TRBD1 as D (5 bases). V was pared by 3 bases and J by 4 bases, with 16 bases between. This CDR3 contains 16 residues. The germline CDR1 and CDR2 sequences are SNHLY and FYNNEI. CDR3 sequence: CASSEDARVGNQPQHF. The CDR3, as DNA: TGTGCCAGCAGTGAGGATGCCAGGGTGGGGAATCAGCCCCAGCATTTT.

The chain combines TRBV2 with TRBJ1-1, with no clear D. Trimming stripped 8 bases from V and 5 bases from J, with 18 bases between. The CDR3 sequence is 14 residues long. Per the germline V gene, CDR1 is SNHLY and CDR2 is FYNNEI. CDR3 nucleotide sequence: TGTGCCAGCGGCGGGGTGGCGGTGAGAACTGAAGCTTTCTTT. It encodes CASGGVAVRTEAFF. The full variable domain, its missing parts supplied by reference TRBV2 and TRBJ1-1, is EPEVTQTPSHQVTQMGQEVILRCVPISNHLYFYWYRQILGQKVEFLVSFYNNEISEKSEIFDDQFSVERPDGSNFTLKIRSTKLEDSAMYFCASGGVAVRTEAFFGQGTRLTVV.

J is TRBJ2-2 and V is TRBV18; 7 nucleotides match TRBD1. The CDR3 spans 14 residues. V was pared by 6 bases and J by 4 bases, with 5 bases of the junction left unmatched. Germline V CDR1 and CDR2: KGHSH, LQKENI. CDR3 protein: CASSLGQATGELFF. The CDR3 region has the DNA TGTGCCAGCTCCCTCGGACAGGCCACCGGGGAGCTGTTTTTT.

The gene calls are TRBV19 and TRBJ2-3, with D perhaps matching TRBD2 (6 bases). The CDR3 totals 18 residues. V lost 3 bases to trimming and J lost 4 bases, with 23 bases between them. The V gene's germline CDR1 is LNHDA and CDR2 SQIVND (reference sequence). The DNA for the CDR3 is TGTGCCAGTAGTATCCCGCCGGGAGACTTAATGGGGGCAGATACGCAGTATTTT. It encodes CASSIPPGDLMGADTQYF.

This clone was counted a few times. The gene calls are TRBV10-2 and TRBJ1-2; unclear D gene. Germline CDR1 is WSHSY and CDR2 is SAAADI. There are 11 residues in the CDR3. V dropped 10 bases and J dropped 3 bases, with 9 bases sitting between them. The DNA of the CDR3 is TGCGCCACCCGGGGTGACTATGGCTACACCTTC. Its protein is CATRGDYGYTF.

This chain connects TRBV19 to TRBJ1-2, with D perhaps matching TRBD1 (5 bases). From germline, CDR1 is LNHDA and CDR2 SQIVND (reference sequence). V gave up 7 bases and J gave up 3 bases, with 15 bases separating them. CDR3 length equals 14 residues. The CDR3 DNA reads TGTGCCAGTATTTCGAGAGCGGGGGACTATGGCTACACCTTC. This codes for CASISRAGDYGYTF.

The J gene is TRBJ2-5, the V gene TRBV6-5, with TRBD2 identical over 10 bases. Germline V gene lookup returns CDR1 MNHEY and CDR2 SVGAGI. V trimming: 6 bases; J trimming: 2 bases; junction bases outside the gene matches: 6. The CDR3 covers 15 residues. CDR3 nucleotides: TGTGCCAGCAGAGCCTCTAGCGGGGGTCAAGAGACCCAGTACTTC. It translates to CASRASSGGQETQYF.

The CDR3 sequence: CARPPGQAMNYGYTF. The CDR3 DNA reads as TGTGCCAGACCACCGGGACAAGCCATGAACTATGGCTACACCTTC. The chain uses TRBV21-1 and TRBJ1-2; the D call of TRBD1 is as the table states it, not checked on the DNA. TRBV21-1 represents a pseudogene. CDR3 length: 15 amino acids.

The V and J genes are TRBV24-1 and TRBJ2-1; a possible D gene is TRBD1 (6 bases). V was pared by 1 base and J by 6 bases, with 15 bases between. The CDR3 spans 16 residues. Per germline, CDR1 KGHDR and CDR2 SFDVKD. The CDR3 loop reads CATSDFSEQGLNEQFF. DNA of the CDR3: TGTGCCACCAGTGATTTCTCGGAACAGGGCCTCAATGAGCAGTTCTTC.

The chain joins TRBV23-1 to TRBJ1-5; 7 bases agree with TRBD1. TRBV23-1 counts as an open reading frame of uncertain function. Trimming removed 8 bases from V and 4 bases from J; junction bases left unmatched: 8. CDR3 size: 14 residues. DNA for the CDR3: TGCGCCAGCTGCTCCGGGACAGATAATCAGCCCCAGCATTTT. Protein sequence: CASCSGTDNQPQHF.

The chain links TRBV7-8 to TRBJ1-2; D remains unclear. CDR3 length: 12 amino acids. CDR1 and CDR2 (germline): SGHVS, FQNEAQ. Trimming took 1 base from V and 8 from J, leaving 8 bases between them. The CDR3 DNA is TGTGCCAGCAGCTTAGGGGTGAGGGGCTACACCTTC. Amino acid sequence: CASSLGVRGYTF.

A word on this clone: At the DNA level, this CDR3 is encoded by other sequences in the same sample as well. CDR3 coding DNA: TGTGCCAGCAGCCAAGCGGGTGGCAATGAGCAGTTCTTC. Its protein product is CASSQAGGNEQFF. The chain combines TRBV3-1 (or the pseudogene TRBV3-2) with TRBJ2-1, with unresolved D. Germline V gene lookup returns CDR1 LGHDT and CDR2 YNNKEL (reference sequence). V was cut by 1 base and J by 6 bases, with 7 bases left in between. This CDR3 contains 13 residues.

The chain recombines TRBV6-5 with TRBJ1-6; no reliable D call. CDR1 is MNHEY, CDR2 SVGAGI, per germline. The ends were cut back, 9 bases at V and 0 bases at J, with 6 bases in the middle. CDR3 length: 13 residues. The CDR3 here is CASGSSYNSPLHF. CDR3 nucleotide sequence: TGTGCCAGTGGTAGCTCCTATAATTCACCCCTCCACTTT.

The gene calls are TRBV7-2 and TRBJ1-4, with TRBD1 as a possible D gene (6 bases). Looked up from germline, CDR1 is SGHTA and CDR2 is FQGNSA. Trimming removed 3 bases at V and 5 bases at J, with 7 bases between. The CDR3 totals 13 residues. CDR3 bases: TGTGCCAGCAGCTTTAGGGGGAATGAAAAACTGTTTTTT. Protein: CASSFRGNEKLFF.

This clone was detected only a few times. The rearrangement joins TRBV11-2 to TRBJ1-1, with a possible D match to TRBD1 (5 bases). CDR3 length: 20 residues. V lost 0 bases, J lost 4 bases, and 27 bases lay in between. Germline CDR1 is SGHAT and CDR2 is FQNNGV. The CDR3 nucleotides are TGTGCCAGCAGCTTAGATCGGCGTCAGGGTGGGTTGTTACCGAGCACTGAAGCTTTCTTT. The encoded protein is CASSLDRRQGGLLPSTEAFF.

This chain uses TRBV10-3 with TRBJ2-1; maybe TRBD1 (6 bases). The CDR3 consists of 12 residues. Trimming pared 7 bases from V and 5 bases from J, leaving 9 bases between. CDR1 is ENHRY, CDR2 SYGVKD, per germline. CDR3 amino acids: CAIMNRDNEQFF. DNA for the CDR3: TGTGCCATCATGAACAGGGACAATGAGCAGTTCTTC.

The rearrangement links TRBV10-3 to TRBJ2-2; 8 bases align to TRBD2. V shed 4 bases and J 1 base; nucleotides not matched to a gene: 2. CDR3 length equals 15 residues. Germline V gives CDR1 ENHRY, CDR2 SYGVKD. The chain's CDR3 is CAISGRGENTGELFF. CDR3 bases: TGTGCCATCAGTGGGCGGGGGGAGAACACCGGGGAGCTGTTTTTT.